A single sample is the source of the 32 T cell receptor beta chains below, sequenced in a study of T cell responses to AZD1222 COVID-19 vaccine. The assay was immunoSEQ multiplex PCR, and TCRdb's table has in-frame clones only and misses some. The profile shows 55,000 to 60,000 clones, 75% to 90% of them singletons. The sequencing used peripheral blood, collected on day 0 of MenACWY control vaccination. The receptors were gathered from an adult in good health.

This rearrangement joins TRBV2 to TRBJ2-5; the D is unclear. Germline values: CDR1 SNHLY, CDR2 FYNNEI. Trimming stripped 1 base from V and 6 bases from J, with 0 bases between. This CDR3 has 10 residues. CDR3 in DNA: TGTGCCAGCAGTGAAGAGACCCAGTACTTC. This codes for CASSEETQYF.

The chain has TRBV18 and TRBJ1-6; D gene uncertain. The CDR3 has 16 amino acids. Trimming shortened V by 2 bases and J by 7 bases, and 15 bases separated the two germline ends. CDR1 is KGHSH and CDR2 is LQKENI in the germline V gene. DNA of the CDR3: TGTGCCAGCTCACCAGACCGATTTAGTGGGAATTCACCCCTCCACTTT. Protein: CASSPDRFSGNSPLHF.

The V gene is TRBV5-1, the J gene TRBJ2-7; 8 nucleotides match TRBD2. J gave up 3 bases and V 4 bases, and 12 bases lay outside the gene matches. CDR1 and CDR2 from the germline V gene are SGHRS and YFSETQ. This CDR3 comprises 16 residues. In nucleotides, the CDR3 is TGCGCCAGCAGCCCGCAGAGCGGCGGGGGGAACTACGAGCAGTACTTC. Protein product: CASSPQSGGGNYEQYF.

The CDR3 region is CASSASMGAVYGYTF. CDR3 nucleotide sequence: TGTGCCAGCAGCGCGTCTATGGGGGCCGTCTATGGCTACACCTTC. This chain links TRBV27 with TRBJ1-2; maybe TRBD1 (6 bases). With 6 bases removed from V and 4 bases from J, the gap between germline ends came to 18 bases. Germline loops: CDR1 MNHEY, CDR2 SMNVEV (reference sequence). The CDR3 has 15 residues.

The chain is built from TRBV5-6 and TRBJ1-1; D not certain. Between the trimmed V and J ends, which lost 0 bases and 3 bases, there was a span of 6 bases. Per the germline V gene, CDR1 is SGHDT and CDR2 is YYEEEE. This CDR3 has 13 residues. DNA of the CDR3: TGTGCCAGCAGCTTGGGGGGAGACACTGAAGCTTTCTTT. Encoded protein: CASSLGGDTEAFF.

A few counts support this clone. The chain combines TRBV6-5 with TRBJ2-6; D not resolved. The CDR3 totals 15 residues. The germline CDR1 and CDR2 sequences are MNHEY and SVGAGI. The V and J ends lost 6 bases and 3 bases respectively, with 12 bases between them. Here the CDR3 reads CASRGGLDGANVLTF. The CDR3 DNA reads TGTGCCAGCAGGGGCGGTCTCGATGGGGCCAACGTCCTGACTTTC.

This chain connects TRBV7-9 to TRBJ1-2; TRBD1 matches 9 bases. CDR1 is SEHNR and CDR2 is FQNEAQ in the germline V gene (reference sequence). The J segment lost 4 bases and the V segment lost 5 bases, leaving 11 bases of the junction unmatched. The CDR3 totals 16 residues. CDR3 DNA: TGTGCCAGCAGCACCAGGGACAGGGCGGCACCCTATGGCTACACCTTC. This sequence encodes CASSTRDRAAPYGYTF.

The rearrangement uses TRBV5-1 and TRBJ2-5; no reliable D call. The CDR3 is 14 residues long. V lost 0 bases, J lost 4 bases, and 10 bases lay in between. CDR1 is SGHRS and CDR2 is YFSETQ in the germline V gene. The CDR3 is CASSLGVVGETQYF. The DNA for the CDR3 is TGCGCCAGCAGCTTGGGAGTGGTAGGAGAGACCCAGTACTTC.

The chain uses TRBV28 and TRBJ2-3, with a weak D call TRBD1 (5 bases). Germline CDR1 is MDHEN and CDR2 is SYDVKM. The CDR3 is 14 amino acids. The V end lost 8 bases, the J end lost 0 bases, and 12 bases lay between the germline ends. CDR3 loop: CASLLAGSTDTQYF. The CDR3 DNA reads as TGTGCCAGCCTTCTGGCAGGGAGCACAGATACGCAGTATTTT.

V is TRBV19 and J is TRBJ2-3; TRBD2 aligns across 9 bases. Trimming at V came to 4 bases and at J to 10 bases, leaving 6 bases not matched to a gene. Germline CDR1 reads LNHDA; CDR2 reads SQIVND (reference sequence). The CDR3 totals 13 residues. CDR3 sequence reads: CASSSGRAVSQYF. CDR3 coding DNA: TGTGCCAGTAGTAGCGGGAGGGCCGTCTCGCAGTATTTT.

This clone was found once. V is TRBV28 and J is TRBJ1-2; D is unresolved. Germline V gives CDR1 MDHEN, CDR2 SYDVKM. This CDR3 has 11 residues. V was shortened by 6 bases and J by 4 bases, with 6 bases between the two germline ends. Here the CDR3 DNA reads TGTGCCAGCAGGGTTGGCTATGGCTACACCTTC. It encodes CASRVGYGYTF.

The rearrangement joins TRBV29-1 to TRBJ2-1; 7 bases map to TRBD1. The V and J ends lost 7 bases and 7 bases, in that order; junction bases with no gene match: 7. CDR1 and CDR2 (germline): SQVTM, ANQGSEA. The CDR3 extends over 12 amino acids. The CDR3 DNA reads TGCAGCGCCCGGGACAGTCGTAATGAGCAGTTCTTC. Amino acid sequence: CSARDSRNEQFF.

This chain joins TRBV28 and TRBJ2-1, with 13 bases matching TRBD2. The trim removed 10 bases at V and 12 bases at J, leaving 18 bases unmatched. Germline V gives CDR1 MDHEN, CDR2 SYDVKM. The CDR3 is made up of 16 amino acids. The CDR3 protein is CATDTPLAGGGALQFF. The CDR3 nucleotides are TGTGCCACCGATACCCCACTAGCGGGAGGGGGAGCCCTGCAGTTCTTC.

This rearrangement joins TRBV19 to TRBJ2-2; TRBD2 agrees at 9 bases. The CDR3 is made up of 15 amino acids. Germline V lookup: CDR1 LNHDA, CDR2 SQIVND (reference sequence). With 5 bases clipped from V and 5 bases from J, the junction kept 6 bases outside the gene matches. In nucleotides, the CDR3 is TGTGCCAGTAGTTTAGCGGGAGCGAGGACCGGGGAGCTGTTTTTT. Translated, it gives CASSLAGARTGELFF.

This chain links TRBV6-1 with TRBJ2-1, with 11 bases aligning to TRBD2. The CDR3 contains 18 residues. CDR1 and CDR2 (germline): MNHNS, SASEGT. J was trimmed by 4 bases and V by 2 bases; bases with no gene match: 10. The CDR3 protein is CASSETPRVAGGYNEQFF. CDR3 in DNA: TGTGCCAGCAGTGAAACCCCCAGGGTAGCGGGAGGGTACAATGAGCAGTTCTTC.

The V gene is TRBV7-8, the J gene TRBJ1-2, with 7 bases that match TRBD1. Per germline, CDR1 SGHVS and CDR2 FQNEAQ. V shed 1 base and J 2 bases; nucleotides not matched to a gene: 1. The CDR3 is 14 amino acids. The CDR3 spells CASSLGQGNYGYTF. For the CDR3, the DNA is TGTGCCAGCAGCTTAGGACAGGGAAACTATGGCTACACCTTC.

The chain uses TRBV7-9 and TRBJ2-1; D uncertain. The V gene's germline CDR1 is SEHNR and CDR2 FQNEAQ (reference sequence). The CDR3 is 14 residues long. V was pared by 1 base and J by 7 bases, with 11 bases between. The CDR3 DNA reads TGTGCCAGCAGCTTAGGGGCTAGGCCGAATGAGCAGTTCTTC. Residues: CASSLGARPNEQFF.

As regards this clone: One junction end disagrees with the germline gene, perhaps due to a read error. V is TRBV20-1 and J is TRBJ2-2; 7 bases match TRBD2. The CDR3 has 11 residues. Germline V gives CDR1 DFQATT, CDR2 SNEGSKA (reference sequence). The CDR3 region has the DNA TGCAGTGCTAGAGATCTGAGGGACTACTATTTT. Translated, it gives CSARDLRDYYF.

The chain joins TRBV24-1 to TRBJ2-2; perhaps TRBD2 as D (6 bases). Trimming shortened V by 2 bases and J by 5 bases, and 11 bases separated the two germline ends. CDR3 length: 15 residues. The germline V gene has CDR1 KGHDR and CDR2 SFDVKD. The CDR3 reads CATSDWAGGTGELFF. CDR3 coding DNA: TGTGCCACCAGTGATTGGGCCGGGGGAACCGGGGAGCTGTTTTTT.

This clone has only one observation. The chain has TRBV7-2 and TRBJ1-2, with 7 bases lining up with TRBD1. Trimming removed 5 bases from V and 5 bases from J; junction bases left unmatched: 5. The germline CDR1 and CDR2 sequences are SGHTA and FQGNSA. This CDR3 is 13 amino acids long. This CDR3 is CASSPGQRYGYTF. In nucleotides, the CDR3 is TGTGCCAGCAGCCCGGGACAGCGGTATGGCTACACCTTC.

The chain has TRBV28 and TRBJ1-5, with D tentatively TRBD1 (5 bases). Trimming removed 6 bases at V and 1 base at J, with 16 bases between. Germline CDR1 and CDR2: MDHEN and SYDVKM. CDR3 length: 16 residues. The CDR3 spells CASRRPGLQSNQPQHF. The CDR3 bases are TGTGCCAGCAGACGTCCGGGACTCCAAAGCAATCAGCCCCAGCATTTT.

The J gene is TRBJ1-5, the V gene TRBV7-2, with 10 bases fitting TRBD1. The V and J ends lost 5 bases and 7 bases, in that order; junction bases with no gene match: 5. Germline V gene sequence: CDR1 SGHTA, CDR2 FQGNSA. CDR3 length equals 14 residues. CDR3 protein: CASSMTGGQQPQHF. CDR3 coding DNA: TGTGCCAGCAGCATGACAGGGGGCCAGCAGCCCCAGCATTTT.

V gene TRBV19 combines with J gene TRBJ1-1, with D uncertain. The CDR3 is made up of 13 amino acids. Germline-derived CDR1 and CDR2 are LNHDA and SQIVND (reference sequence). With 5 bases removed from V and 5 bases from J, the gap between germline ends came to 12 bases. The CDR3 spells CASSAEGWTEAFF. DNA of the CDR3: TGTGCCAGTAGTGCCGAGGGATGGACTGAAGCTTTCTTT. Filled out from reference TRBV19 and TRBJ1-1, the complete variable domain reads DGGITQSPKYLFRKEGQNVTLSCEQNLNHDAMYWYRQDPGQGLRLIYYSQIVNDFQKGDIAEGYSVSREKKESFPLTVTSAQKNPTAFYLCASSAEGWTEAFFGQGTRLTVV.

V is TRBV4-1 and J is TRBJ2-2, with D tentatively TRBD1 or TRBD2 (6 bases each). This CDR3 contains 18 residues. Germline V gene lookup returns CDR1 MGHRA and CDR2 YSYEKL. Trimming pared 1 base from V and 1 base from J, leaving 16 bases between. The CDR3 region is CASSQAGAWTVNTGELFF. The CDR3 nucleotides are TGCGCCAGCAGCCAAGCGGGGGCATGGACAGTGAACACCGGGGAGCTGTTTTTT.

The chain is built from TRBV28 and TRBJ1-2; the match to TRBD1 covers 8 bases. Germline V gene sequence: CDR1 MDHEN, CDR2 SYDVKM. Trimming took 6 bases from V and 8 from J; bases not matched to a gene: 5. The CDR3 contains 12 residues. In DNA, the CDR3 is TGTGCCAGCAGCCTGACAGGGGTCGGCTACACCTTC. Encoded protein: CASSLTGVGYTF.

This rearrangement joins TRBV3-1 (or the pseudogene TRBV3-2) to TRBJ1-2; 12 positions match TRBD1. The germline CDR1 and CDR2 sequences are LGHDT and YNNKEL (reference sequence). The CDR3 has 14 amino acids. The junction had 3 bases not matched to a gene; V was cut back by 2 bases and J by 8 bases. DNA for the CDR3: TGTGCCAGCAGCCAAACCGGGACAGGGGGCGGCTACACCTTC. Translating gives CASSQTGTGGGYTF.

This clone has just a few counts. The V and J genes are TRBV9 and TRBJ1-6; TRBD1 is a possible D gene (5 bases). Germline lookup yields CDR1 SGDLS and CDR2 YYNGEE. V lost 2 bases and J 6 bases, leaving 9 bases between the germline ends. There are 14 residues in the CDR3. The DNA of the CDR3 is TGTGCCAGCAGCGTCAGGGCTGGTAATTCACCCCTCCACTTT. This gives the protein CASSVRAGNSPLHF. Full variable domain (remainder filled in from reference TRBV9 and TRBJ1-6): DSGVTQTPKHLITATGQRVTLRCSPRSGDLSVYWYQQSLDQGLQFLIQYYNGEERAKGNILERFSAQQFPDLHSELNLSSLELGDSALYFCASSVRAGNSPLHFGNGTRLTVT.

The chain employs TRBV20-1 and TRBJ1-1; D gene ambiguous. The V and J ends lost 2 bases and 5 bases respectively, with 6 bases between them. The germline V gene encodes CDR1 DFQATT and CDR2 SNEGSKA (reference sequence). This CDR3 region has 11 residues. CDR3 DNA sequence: TGCAGTGCTAGACCGGGGACTGAAGCTTTCTTT. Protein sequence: CSARPGTEAFF.

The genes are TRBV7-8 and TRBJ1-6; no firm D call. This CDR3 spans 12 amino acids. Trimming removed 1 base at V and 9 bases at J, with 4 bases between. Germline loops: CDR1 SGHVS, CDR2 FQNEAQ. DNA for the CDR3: TGTGCCAGCAGCTTAGTCGGTTCACCCCTCCACTTT. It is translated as CASSLVGSPLHF.

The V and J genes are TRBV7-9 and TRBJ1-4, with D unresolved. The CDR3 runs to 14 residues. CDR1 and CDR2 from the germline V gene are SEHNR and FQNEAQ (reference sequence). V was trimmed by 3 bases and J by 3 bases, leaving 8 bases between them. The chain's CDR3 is CASSFVSSNEKLFF. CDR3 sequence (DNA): TGTGCCAGCAGCTTCGTCAGTTCTAATGAAAAACTGTTTTTT. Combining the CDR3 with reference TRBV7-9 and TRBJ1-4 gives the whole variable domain DTGVSQNPRHKITKRGQNVTFRCDPISEHNRLYWYRQTLGQGPEFLTYFQNEAQLEKSRLLSDRFSAERPKGSFSTLEIQRTEQGDSAMYLCASSFVSSNEKLFFGSGTQLSVL.

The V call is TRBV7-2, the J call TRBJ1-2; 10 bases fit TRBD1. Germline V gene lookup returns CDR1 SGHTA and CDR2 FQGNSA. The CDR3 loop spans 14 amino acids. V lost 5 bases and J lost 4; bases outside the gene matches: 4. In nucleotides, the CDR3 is TGTGCCAGCAGCCCGGACAGGGGGTCCTATGGCTACACCTTC. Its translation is CASSPDRGSYGYTF.

Written as DNA, the CDR3 is TGTGCCAGTAGCGGACAGGGCCTGAACTATGGCTACACCTTC. Amino acid sequence: CASSGQGLNYGYTF. V gene TRBV19 combines with J gene TRBJ1-2, with TRBD1 identical over 8 bases. With 6 bases clipped from V and 2 bases from J, the junction kept 5 bases outside the gene matches. The CDR3 covers 14 residues. CDR1 is LNHDA and CDR2 is SQIVND in the germline V gene (reference sequence).